Listed here are 21 T cell receptor beta chains from one sample, sequenced in a study of shared clonotypes between healthy human individuals. TCRdb's copy holds only in-frame clones and misses some; the assay was immunoSEQ multiplex PCR. This sample yields 1.4 million to 1.5 million clones, of which roughly 97% are seen a single time; 1% to 1.5% belongs to the top ten. The material sequenced was naive CD4+ T cells sorted from blood. Subset of the sample: CD45RA+ positively selected. These receptors all stem from a man under 40 in good health.

This rearrangement joins TRBV18 to TRBJ1-5; tentatively, D is TRBD1 (6 bases). This CDR3 has 13 amino acids. Germline V gene data show CDR1 as KGHSH and CDR2 as LQKENI. V gave up 2 bases and J gave up 8 bases, with 10 bases separating them. CDR3 sequence reads: CASSPRGGEPQHF. The CDR3 DNA reads as TGTGCCAGCTCACCAAGGGGGGGCGAGCCCCAGCATTTT. The variable domain in full, completed from reference TRBV18 and TRBJ1-5, reads NAGVMQNPRHLVRRRGQEARLRCSPMKGHSHVYWYRQLPEEGLKFMVYLQKENIIDESGMPKERFSAEFPKEGPSILRIQQVVRGDSAAYFCASSPRGGEPQHFGDGTRLSIL.

The chain has TRBV7-9 and TRBJ1-4, with D perhaps matching TRBD1 (5 bases). CDR3 length: 15 amino acids. V lost 10 bases to trimming and J lost 8 bases, with 23 bases between them. Germline CDR1 is SEHNR and CDR2 is FQNEAQ (reference sequence). In DNA form, the CDR3 reads TGTGCCACCGGGGCCCGAGGAGGGTATACGGAAAAACTGTTTTTT. Residues: CATGARGGYTEKLFF. The full variable domain, in which reference TRBV7-9 and TRBJ1-4 provide the parts outside the CDR3, is DTGVSQNPRHKITKRGQNVTFRCDPISEHNRLYWYRQTLGQGPEFLTYFQNEAQLEKSRLLSDRFSAERPKGSFSTLEIQRTEQGDSAMYLCATGARGGYTEKLFFGSGTQLSVL.

The gene calls are TRBV29-1 and TRBJ2-2, with D perhaps being TRBD1 or TRBD2 (5 bases each). Deletions cut 4 bases from V and 6 bases from J, with 12 bases between. Germline-derived CDR1 and CDR2 are SQVTM and ANQGSEA. This CDR3 is 13 amino acids long. Written as DNA, the CDR3 is TGCAGCGTTGGAACTAGGGGATCCGGGGAGCTGTTTTTT. Encoded protein: CSVGTRGSGELFF.

This sequence joins TRBV29-1 and TRBJ2-3; D gene uncertain. Germline V gives CDR1 SQVTM, CDR2 ANQGSEA. Deletions cut 3 bases from V and 3 bases from J, with 13 bases between. The CDR3 length is 14 residues. The CDR3 DNA reads TGCAGCGTTGAGAGAGGATTAGGGACAGATACGCAGTATTTT. Amino acid sequence: CSVERGLGTDTQYF.

CDR3 loop: CASSYSGVQGEKLFF. The CDR3 bases are TGTGCCAGCAGTTACTCGGGGGTACAGGGTGAAAAACTGTTTTTT. The chain has TRBV6-5 and TRBJ1-4; D is perhaps TRBD1 (6 bases). The CDR3 totals 15 residues. V was trimmed by 0 bases and J by 7 bases, leaving 12 bases between them. The germline V gene encodes CDR1 MNHEY and CDR2 SVGAGI.

The J gene is TRBJ2-7, the V gene TRBV5-5; no firm D call. Germline CDR1 and CDR2: SGHKS and YYEKEE (reference sequence). Trimming removed 6 bases from V and 0 bases from J, with 13 bases in between. CDR3 length: 14 residues. The CDR3 loop reads CASTLGPTSYEQYF. In nucleotides, the CDR3 is TGTGCCAGCACCCTAGGTCCCACCTCCTACGAGCAGTACTTC.

This clone was detected only once. V usage is TRBV7-2 and J usage is TRBJ2-3; 11 bases are shared with TRBD2. J lost 4 bases, V lost 4 bases, and 4 bases had no gene match. The CDR3 has 15 residues. Germline V gene data show CDR1 as SGHTA and CDR2 as FQGNSA. CDR3 coding DNA: TGTGCCAGCAGCTCAACTAGCGGGAGCCCAGATACGCAGTATTTT. It codes for CASSSTSGSPDTQYF.

This clone was recorded once. The chain is built from TRBV30 and TRBJ2-2, with D perhaps TRBD1 (5 bases). Germline CDR1 and CDR2: GTSNPN and SVGIG (reference sequence). This CDR3 comprises 13 residues. V lost 0 bases, J lost 4 bases, and 6 bases lay in between. This CDR3 is CAWSVQVTGELFF. The CDR3 DNA is TGTGCCTGGAGTGTACAGGTCACCGGGGAGCTGTTTTTT.

This clone was seen once. The chain is built from TRBV7-2 and TRBJ2-7; weak D call: TRBD2 (6 bases). There are 15 residues in the CDR3. The V and J ends lost 5 bases and 0 bases respectively, with 14 bases between them. Germline CDR1 reads SGHTA; CDR2 reads FQGNSA. CDR3 residues: CASSISSVSSYEQYF. In DNA, the CDR3 is TGTGCCAGCAGCATATCTAGCGTGAGCTCCTACGAGCAGTACTTC.

The chain joins TRBV2 to TRBJ1-1; 10 nucleotides line up with TRBD1. V lost 5 bases and J lost 3; bases outside the gene matches: 3. The V gene's germline CDR1 is SNHLY and CDR2 FYNNEI. The CDR3 runs to 14 residues. The CDR3 DNA reads TGTGCCAGCAGTTCGGACAGGGGGGACACTGAAGCTTTCTTT. The encoded protein is CASSSDRGDTEAFF.

The chain carries TRBV5-4 and TRBJ1-2; perhaps TRBD1 as D (6 bases). Germline V CDR1 and CDR2: SGHNT, YYREEE (reference sequence). Deletions cut 0 bases from V and 0 bases from J, with 12 bases between. This CDR3 region has 16 residues. The CDR3 sequence: CASSLGSGDSNYGYTF. The CDR3 DNA reads TGTGCCAGCAGCTTGGGGTCAGGGGATTCTAACTATGGCTACACCTTC. The complete variable domain, with remaining parts taken from reference TRBV5-4 and TRBJ1-2, reads ETGVTQSPTHLIKTRGQQVTLRCSSQSGHNTVSWYQQALGQGPQFIFQYYREEENGRGNFPPRFSGLQFPNYSSELNVNALELDDSALYLCASSLGSGDSNYGYTFGSGTRLTVV.

V usage is TRBV7-9 and J usage is TRBJ2-3; 9 bases are shared with TRBD2. Germline CDR1 SEHNR, CDR2 FQNEAQ (reference sequence). The CDR3 has 18 amino acids. The trim removed 5 bases at V and 0 bases at J, leaving 12 bases unmatched. Written as DNA, the CDR3 is TGTGCCAGCAGCCGTTTTCCAGGGACTAGCTCTAGCACAGATACGCAGTATTTT. Translating it yields CASSRFPGTSSSTDTQYF.

The rearrangement joins TRBV10-3 to TRBJ2-1; 8 nucleotides agree with TRBD2. CDR3 length equals 16 residues. From germline, CDR1 is ENHRY and CDR2 SYGVKD. The V and J ends lost 2 bases and 2 bases, in that order; junction bases with no gene match: 5. In DNA form, the CDR3 reads TGTGCCATCAGTGAGCGGGGGGGGCCCGCCTACAATGAGCAGTTCTTC. Its protein product is CAISERGGPAYNEQFF.

This chain joins TRBV25-1 and TRBJ1-2; D gene unclear. V was pared by 6 bases and J by 7 bases, with 15 bases between. From germline, CDR1 is MGHDK and CDR2 SYGVNS. The CDR3 sequence is 13 residues long. The CDR3 loop reads CASSPLEESGYTF. For the CDR3, the DNA is TGTGCCAGCAGCCCTTTGGAGGAGAGTGGCTACACCTTC.

The CDR3 DNA is TGCGCCAGCAGACCTCAGGGACTCGCAGATACGCAGTATTTT. Its translation: CASRPQGLADTQYF. The chain employs TRBV5-1 and TRBJ2-3; D is possibly TRBD2 (6 bases). Germline V gene sequence: CDR1 SGHRS, CDR2 YFSETQ. The V and J ends lost 5 bases and 4 bases respectively, with 14 bases between them. This CDR3 has 14 amino acids. Together with reference TRBV5-1 and TRBJ2-3, the CDR3 gives the full variable domain: KAGVTQTPRYLIKTRGQQVTLSCSPISGHRSVSWYQQTPGQGLQFLFEYFSETQRNKGNFPGRFSGRQFSNSRSEMNVSTLELGDSALYLCASRPQGLADTQYFGPGTRLTVL.

The V gene is TRBV18, the J gene TRBJ1-3; D gene uncertain. Germline CDR1 and CDR2: KGHSH and LQKENI. CDR3 length: 13 amino acids. V was cut by 5 bases and J by 4 bases, with 9 bases left in between. The CDR3 DNA is TGTGCCAGCTCAAGTAAACAGGGAAACACCATATATTTT. Protein: CASSSKQGNTIYF.

V usage is TRBV15 and J usage is TRBJ2-5; D might be TRBD2 (5 bases). Germline V gene lookup returns CDR1 LNHNV and CDR2 YYDKDF (reference sequence). V was clipped by 4 bases and J by 2 bases, with 11 bases between them. This CDR3 is built from 14 residues. The CDR3 DNA follows: TGTGCCACCAGCAAGTACGGGAATCAAGAGACCCAGTACTTC. The encoded protein is CATSKYGNQETQYF.

The chain uses TRBV25-1 and TRBJ1-1; D not certain. Trimming removed 4 bases from V and 1 base from J, with 13 bases in between. Germline CDR1 is MGHDK and CDR2 is SYGVNS. The CDR3 spans 15 residues. The CDR3 reads CASSGRRSENTEAFF. DNA of the CDR3: TGTGCCAGCAGTGGAAGACGGTCAGAGAACACTGAAGCTTTCTTT.

The V gene is TRBV9, the J gene TRBJ2-3; TRBD2 agrees at 14 bases. This CDR3 contains 19 residues. The germline V gene has CDR1 SGDLS and CDR2 YYNGEE. Germline trimming cut 3 bases from V and 4 bases from J; bases unmatched to any gene: 13. This CDR3 is CASSENRLAGGLPPDTQYF. CDR3 DNA sequence: TGTGCCAGCAGCGAAAACCGACTAGCGGGAGGGCTTCCCCCAGATACGCAGTATTTT.

The J gene is TRBJ2-5, the V gene TRBV18; no reliable D call. The CDR3 runs 14 residues. Germline V gene sequence: CDR1 KGHSH, CDR2 LQKENI. Trimming stripped 3 bases from V and 4 bases from J, with 12 bases between. The CDR3 spells CASSPASLGETQYF. The CDR3 bases are TGTGCCAGCTCACCCGCATCGTTAGGAGAGACCCAGTACTTC.

The chain couples TRBV30 to TRBJ2-1; D may be TRBD1 (6 bases). The V gene's germline CDR1 is GTSNPN and CDR2 SVGIG (reference sequence). V was clipped by 3 bases and J by 9 bases, with 18 bases between them. The CDR3 length is 14 residues. The CDR3 nucleotides are TGTGCCTGGAGCGGAACAGGGTTGTATTCTGAGCAGTTCTTC. Encoded protein: CAWSGTGLYSEQFF.